Below, one T cell receptor beta chain is given with its context. The investigators amplified TCR beta CDR3 regions from RNA transcripts. The HTBI primer set drove a first-round RT-PCR of the TCR CDR3. TCRdb recomputed calls from the multiplex PCR reads with MiXCR, one row per CDR3 protein. The sample carries 500,000 to 600,000 distinct CDR3 sequences, about 45% recorded once. In germline, CDR1 is ENHRY, CDR2 SYGVKD. V was cut by 6 bases and J by 4 bases, with 9 bases left in between. This CDR3 is built from 12 residues. For the diagnoses, clinical symptoms, serum thyroxine and TRAb, thyroid ultrasound and orbital computed tomography were used. This sample was taken from a study of T cells in Graves' hyperthyroidism and ophthalmopathy.

The TCR sequence derives from a woman younger than 35 with Graves' hyperthyroidism. The specimen sequenced was peripheral blood or thyroid tissue (not recorded which). V and J are TRBV10-3 and TRBJ1-1, with D maybe TRBD1 (5 bases). CDR3: CAIRDGGTEAFF. The CDR3 bases are TGTGCCATCAGAGATGGGGGCACTGAAGCTTTCTTT.